Shown below are 4 T cell receptor beta chains from a single sample sequenced in a study of T-cell reconstitution after alpha-beta-depleted transplantation in children. During its preparation, the TCRbeta library received unique molecular identifiers. Via MiXCR, TCRdb re-called the PCR reads, giving one row per CDR3 protein. This table holds approximately 420,000 distinct CDR3 sequences, roughly 10% found once. Sequenced here: PBMCs from the stem cell graft donor, sampled from the stem cell graft. The origin of the receptors is a human donor who donated a stem cell graft to a child with acute myeloid leukemia.

This clonotype appeared many times. At one end, the junction sequence differs from germline, possibly due to a read error. V usage is TRBV5-1 and J usage is TRBJ1-2; 8 nucleotides agree with TRBD1. The CDR3 length is 13 residues. The germline CDR1 and CDR2 sequences are SGHRS and YFSETQ. CDR3 sequence (DNA): TGTGCCAGCAGCGGACAGGGCAACTATGGCTACACCTTC. This gives the protein CASSGQGNYGYTF.

This clonotype was detected ten times or more. CDR3 protein: CASSYGTGGYTGELFF. CDR3 bases: TGCGCCAGCAGCTACGGGACAGGGGGCTACACCGGGGAGCTGTTTTTT. This chain joins TRBV5-1 and TRBJ2-2, with TRBD1 matching over 12 bases. This CDR3 is 16 amino acids long. The germline V gene has CDR1 SGHRS and CDR2 YFSETQ. J lost 3 bases, V lost 3 bases, and 3 bases had no gene match.

CDR3 loop: CASSRQGADYEQYV. CDR3 sequence (DNA): TGTGCCAGCAGCAGACAGGGGGCCGACTACGAGCAGTACGTC. The chain carries TRBV5-6 and TRBJ2-7; 10 nucleotides line up with TRBD1. The germline V gene has CDR1 SGHDT and CDR2 YYEEEE. CDR3 size: 14 residues. The V segment lost 4 bases and the J segment 3 bases; nucleotides outside the gene matches: 4.

Only a few counts were recorded for this clonotype. The CDR3 coding sequence is TGTGCCAGCAGCTTCTACCAGGGGGACGGCTACACCTTC. Encoded protein: CASSFYQGDGYTF. The chain joins TRBV7-2 to TRBJ1-2; 7 bases align to TRBD1. CDR3 length equals 13 residues. Per the germline V gene, CDR1 is SGHTA and CDR2 is FQGNSA. J lost 8 bases, V lost 3 bases, and 6 bases had no gene match. The variable domain in full, with the rest retrieved from reference TRBV7-2 and TRBJ1-2, is GAGVSQSPSNKVTEKGKDVELRCDPISGHTALYWYRQSLGQGLEFLIYFQGNSAPDKSGLPSDRFSAERTGGSVSTLTIQRTQQEDSAVYLCASSFYQGDGYTFGSGTRLTVV.